This is a list of T cell receptor beta chains from one sample in a study of PD-1 blockade in classical Hodgkin lymphoma. This table comes from immunoSEQ multiplex PCR, and its TCRdb copy is limited to in-frame clones, with some not included. The table lists 43,000 or so clones, just under 80% of them singletons. The sequenced sample was peripheral blood mononuclear cells (PBMCs), obtained before the fourth cycle of nivolumab. These receptor sequences come from a human donor with classical Hodgkin lymphoma. CDR3s leave out the opening cysteine and the closing phenylalanine or tryptophan. Each record gives: V gene, CDR3 protein.

TRBV9,ASSVGITGSQPQH
TRBV9,ASSVGTGGFTDTQY
TRBV29-1,SVEKGEGWHTEAF
TRBV7-8,ASSLGGIGVFTEAF
TRBV6-5,ATGQVGSPLH
TRBV5-5,ASSPQLAGQTEAF
TRBV6-5,ASSYSRFWDRGEAF
TRBV2,ASSDEAGNNSPLH
TRBV5-4,ASSLARAGTEAF
TRBV7-9,ASSLEPTYEQY
TRBV28,ASSFWNTIY
TRBV6-1,ASSEWTSSRGYT
TRBV5-4,ASSLEWDSPLH
TRBV18,ASSQTEIQETQY
TRBV18,ASSPLLRVGRGAYGYT
TRBV6-6,ASSYSLAPYNEQF
TRBV19,ASSISAIRNTIY
TRBV6-1,ASIWGGEGDQPQH
TRBV27,ASSLEYLDTQY
TRBV11-3,ASSPPEERETQY
TRBV11-2,ASSSPGGVSNTEAF
TRBV5-1,ASRPGLGNTDTQY
TRBV4-2,ASSQEGGGQTYGYT
TRBV5-1,ASSLDRTSSYEQY
TRBV11-3,ASSPIWGSGELF
TRBV28,ASSPLTGAYEQY
TRBV5-1,ASSLPYNEQF
TRBV5-5,ASSLSGGAYQETQY
TRBV7-2,ASSFDSYYGYT
TRBV14,ASSGRANYGYT
TRBV25-1,ASSESGGRSYEQY
TRBV7-3,ASSFVQDNEQF
TRBV2,ASSVSGAENTGELF
TRBV5-6,ASSLLVNEQF
TRBV19,ASSMFTSGGNNEQF
TRBV5-1,ASSGRSPPYNEQF
TRBV6-5,ASSYSRQGDGYT
TRBV7-9,ASSSSTPEAF
TRBV6-5,ASSRTPDYNSPLH
TRBV7-2,ASSLGSLGYNEQF
TRBV7-2,ASSLQPLSGNTIY
TRBV7-6,ASSGQGNTEAF
TRBV7-3,ASSLNLGGTEAF
TRBV6-5,ASSRSSGNTIY
TRBV14,ASSQDLNSQETQY
TRBV11-2,ASSASRGAGNTEAF
TRBV7-2,ASTLTSRGTNYGYT
TRBV30,AWSLGQGKETQY
TRBV5-1,ASSPGTGDSYEQY